The clone carrying this T cell receptor (beta chain) occurred a few times. These data originate in a study of beta chain features in type 1 diabetes. Cell sorting via CD45RO/CCR7/CD25/CD127/CD95/CD27 was performed to obtain CD4+ naive, central memory, regulatory and stem cell-like memory cells. This CDR3 is built from 16 residues. CDR1 and CDR2 (germline): SGHTA, FQGNSA. Trimming removed 4 bases from V and 2 bases from J; junction bases left unmatched: 5. The study reverse transcribed the entire isolated RNA, so it sequenced expressed TCRB transcripts. Assay used: immunoSEQ multiplex PCR; TCRdb lists only in-frame clones, some missing. The sample yields roughly 450,000 clones, roughly 13% seen once.

Sequenced sample: naive CD4+ T cells from blood. The source of this sequence is a man between 25 and 39 years old in good health. The chain combines TRBV7-2 with TRBJ1-1; 12 bases line up with TRBD1. DNA for the CDR3: TGTGCCAGCAGCTCGGGGACAGGGGGCTTCAACACTGAAGCTTTCTTT. It is translated as CASSSGTGGFNTEAFF.